This T cell receptor beta chain was captured in a study of vaccination effects on CD4 cells after COVID-19. Study at large: After the second dose, samples were taken at median day 72. With approximately 9.2 ug/ml peptides and about 10 IU/ml IL-2, fewer than 2.5 million PBMC per well were cultured. General study results and limits: Pronounced clonal contraction occurred in clones induced by infection and by vaccine late after vaccination.

Isolation of CD4+ T cells took place after 10 days of culture. Participants completed two doses of the BNT162b2 or mRNA-1273 vaccine. Some clones are missing from TCRdb's copy, which holds only in-frame ones; the method was immunoSEQ multiplex PCR. The repertoire consists of 65,000 to 90,000 clones, with 65% to 80% occurring once and the leading ten covering roughly 2.1%. Note on this clone: Its antigen is undetermined.

The CDR3 covers 11 residues. V lost 4 bases and J lost 3, with 2 bases in between. Per the germline V gene, CDR1 is SGHAT and CDR2 is FQNNGV. The material was CD4+ T cells from PBMCs cultured without peptide, obtained after COVID-19 vaccination. The receptor comes from a human donor who received a COVID-19 vaccine. This chain joins TRBV11-2 and TRBJ2-3; D uncertain. In nucleotides, the CDR3 is TGTGCCAGCAGCTCGACAGATACGCAGTATTTT. Encoded protein: CASSSTDTQYF.